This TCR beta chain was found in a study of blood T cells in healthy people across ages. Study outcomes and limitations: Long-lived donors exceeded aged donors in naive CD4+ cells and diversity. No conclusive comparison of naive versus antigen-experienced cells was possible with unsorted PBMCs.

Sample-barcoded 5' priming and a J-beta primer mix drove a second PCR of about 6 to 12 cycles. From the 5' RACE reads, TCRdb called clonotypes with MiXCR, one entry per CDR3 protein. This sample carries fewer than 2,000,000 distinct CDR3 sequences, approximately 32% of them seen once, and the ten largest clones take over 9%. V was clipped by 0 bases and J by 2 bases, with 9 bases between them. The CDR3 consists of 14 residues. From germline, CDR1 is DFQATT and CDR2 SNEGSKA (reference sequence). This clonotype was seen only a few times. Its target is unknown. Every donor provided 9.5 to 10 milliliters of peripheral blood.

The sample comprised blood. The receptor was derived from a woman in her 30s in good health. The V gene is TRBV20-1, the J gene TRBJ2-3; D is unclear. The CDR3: CSARDGVTTDTQYF. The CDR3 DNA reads TGCAGTGCTAGAGATGGGGTCACCACAGATACGCAGTATTTT.